Listed below are T cell receptor beta chains from one sample, sequenced in a study of blood T cell repertoires in COVID-19. Measured with immunoSEQ multiplex PCR; TCRdb has only the in-frame clones, and not every one. The data hold 300,000 to 350,000 clones, with 90% observed a single time. The sequenced sample was peripheral blood. The origin of the receptors is a young woman with COVID-19, enrolled during active disease. Both conserved end residues are part of each CDR3. A D gene is named only where the DNA matches it firmly. The size of a clone is reported for some rows only, either as once, few or many, or as a class for expanded clones.

V: TRBV2; size: .; J: TRBJ1-1; D: TRBD1; DNA: TGTGCCAGCAGTGAGGGGGGACAGGGATCCACTGAAGCTTTCTTT; CDR3: CASSEGGQGSTEAFF
V: TRBV5-5; size: .; J: TRBJ1-1; D: TRBD1; DNA: TGTGCCAGCAGCTTAGGGGGCAGTTTGAGTACTGAAGCTTTCTTT; CDR3: CASSLGGSLSTEAFF
V: TRBV19; size: .; J: TRBJ2-1; D: TRBD1; DNA: TGTGCCAGTACCTTCCGGGACAGAGGGGGCAATGAGCAGTTCTTC; CDR3: CASTFRDRGGNEQFF
V: TRBV6-6; size: .; J: TRBJ1-2; D: TRBD1; DNA: TGTGCCAGCAGTCCCCCCGGGACAGGCTATGCCTACACCTTC; CDR3: CASSPPGTGYAYTF
V: TRBV4-3; size: .; J: TRBJ2-7; D: .; DNA: TGCGCCAGCAGCCAAGATCTCAGATCCTACGAGCAGTACTTC; CDR3: CASSQDLRSYEQYF
V: TRBV7-9; size: .; J: TRBJ2-2; D: .; DNA: TGTGCCAGCAGCTCAGTTCTAAGGGGACTTAAACCCGGGGAGCTGTTTTTT; CDR3: CASSSVLRGLKPGELFF
V: TRBV7-2; size: once; J: TRBJ1-5; D: .; DNA: TGTGCCAGCAGCTTTACAGGGAGTTGGGTTCAGCCCCAGCATTTT; CDR3: CASSFTGSWVQPQHF
V: TRBV4-3; size: .; J: TRBJ2-1; D: .; DNA: TGCGCCAGCAGCCAAGGCCTGTCAGCAGGGGCGAATGAGCAGTTCTTC; CDR3: CASSQGLSAGANEQFF
V: TRBV6-5; size: once; J: TRBJ1-2; D: .; DNA: TGTGCCAGCAGCCTTGGGGAGAACTATGGCTACACCTTC; CDR3: CASSLGENYGYTF
V: TRBV6-8; size: .; J: TRBJ2-7; D: TRBD2; DNA: TGTGCCAGCAGTCATCCGGGACTAGCGGGCTACGAGCAGTACTTC; CDR3: CASSHPGLAGYEQYF
V: TRBV30; size: .; J: TRBJ2-7; D: .; DNA: TGTGCCTTTACCGGGACATCCACCTACGAGCAGTACTTC; CDR3: CAFTGTSTYEQYF
V: TRBV25-1; size: few; J: TRBJ1-2; D: TRBD1; DNA: TGTGCCAGCATGCAGGGGGGCGGCCTCTATGGCTACACCTTC; CDR3: CASMQGGGLYGYTF
V: TRBV5-6; size: .; J: TRBJ2-6; D: .; DNA: TGTGCCAGCAGCTTGGTAGGAGGGTCTGGGGCCAACGTCCTGACTTTC; CDR3: CASSLVGGSGANVLTF
V: TRBV3-1/TRBV3-2; size: .; J: TRBJ1-5; D: .; DNA: TGTGCCAGCAGCCAAGGGGAGAATCAGCCCCAGCATTTT; CDR3: CASSQGENQPQHF
V: TRBV6-6; size: .; J: TRBJ1-3; D: .; DNA: TGTGCCAGCAGGAGGGGAAACACCATATATTTT; CDR3: CASRRGNTIYF
V: TRBV6-5; size: .; J: TRBJ1-2; D: .; DNA: TGTGCCAGCGTAAAGAGGGAGGGCTGGTATGGCTACACCTTC; CDR3: CASVKREGWYGYTF
V: TRBV7-9; size: .; J: TRBJ1-2; D: .; DNA: TGTGCCAGCAGCTTAGCGTCAGGAATTAACTATGGCTACACCTTC; CDR3: CASSLASGINYGYTF
V: TRBV18; size: .; J: TRBJ2-7; D: .; DNA: TGTGCCAGCTCACCAGGGCGCGGGGACCTCTACGAGCAGTACTTC; CDR3: CASSPGRGDLYEQYF
V: TRBV2; size: .; J: TRBJ1-5; D: TRBD1; DNA: TGTGCCAGCAGGGGGACAGGGCTTAATCAGCCCCAGCATTTT; CDR3: CASRGTGLNQPQHF
V: TRBV10-3; size: .; J: TRBJ1-4; D: .; DNA: TGTGCCATCGAAAAAGGGGAGGGTGAAAAACTGTTTTTT; CDR3: CAIEKGEGEKLFF
V: TRBV4-1; size: .; J: TRBJ1-1; D: .; DNA: TGCGCCAGCAGCCAGGCGACAGGATCGAACACTGAAGCTTTCTTT; CDR3: CASSQATGSNTEAFF
V: TRBV18; size: .; J: TRBJ2-7; D: TRBD1; DNA: TGTGCCAGCTCACCGGGACAGGGCCCCTACGAGCAGTACTTC; CDR3: CASSPGQGPYEQYF
V: TRBV2; size: once; J: TRBJ2-5; D: TRBD2; DNA: TGTGCCAGCAGTGAAGGGGACTACAGGACCCAGTACTTC; CDR3: CASSEGDYRTQYF
V: TRBV29-1; size: .; J: TRBJ1-2; D: TRBD1; DNA: TGCAGCGCGGGACAGGGGAAGGAAGACTATGGCTACACCTTC; CDR3: CSAGQGKEDYGYTF
V: TRBV11-2; size: .; J: TRBJ1-1; D: .; DNA: TGTGCCAGCAGCTTAGGGTTCGAGGTTAAGAACACTGAAGCTTTCTTT; CDR3: CASSLGFEVKNTEAFF
V: TRBV6-5; size: .; J: TRBJ2-5; D: TRBD1; DNA: TGTGCCAGCAGTTACCAGGGGGCTTTACAAGAGACCCAGTACTTC; CDR3: CASSYQGALQETQYF
V: TRBV14; size: .; J: TRBJ2-3; D: .; DNA: TGTGCCAGCAGCCAAGATAAAGGGACTTACACAGATACGCAGTATTTT; CDR3: CASSQDKGTYTDTQYF
V: TRBV28; size: .; J: TRBJ1-1; D: TRBD1; DNA: TGTGCCAGCAGGTACCGGGACAGGGAGAACACTGAAGCTTTCTTT; CDR3: CASRYRDRENTEAFF
V: TRBV18; size: .; J: TRBJ2-7; D: TRBD2; DNA: TGTGCCAGCTCACCACAGCGGGAGGGCTTTCGGGAGCAGTACTTC; CDR3: CASSPQREGFREQYF
V: TRBV28; size: once; J: TRBJ1-5; D: .; DNA: TGTGCCAGCAGGCTGGGGCCAGACACTCGGCATCAGCCCCAGCATTTT; CDR3: CASRLGPDTRHQPQHF
V: TRBV5-8; size: .; J: TRBJ2-1; D: .; DNA: TGTGCCAGCAGCTTGCTCCAGCCAGGCTACAATGAGCAGTTCTTC; CDR3: CASSLLQPGYNEQFF
V: TRBV5-4; size: .; J: TRBJ2-5; D: TRBD1; DNA: TGTGCCAGCAGCCGACGGGCCGGGACAGGCCAAGAGACCCAGTACTTC; CDR3: CASSRRAGTGQETQYF
V: TRBV6-5; size: .; J: TRBJ2-1; D: .; DNA: TGTGCCAGCAGTTCAGGGGCTTTCGCTGAGCAGTTCTTC; CDR3: CASSSGAFAEQFF
V: TRBV6-5; size: few; J: TRBJ2-7; D: TRBD1; DNA: TGTGCCAGCACCCCGGGACAGGGGGGTGGCGAGCAGTACTTC; CDR3: CASTPGQGGGEQYF
V: TRBV7-3; size: .; J: TRBJ1-1; D: TRBD1; DNA: TGTGCCAGCAGCTGGACAGGAGGGAACACTGAAGCTTTCTTT; CDR3: CASSWTGGNTEAFF
V: TRBV20-1; size: .; J: TRBJ2-5; D: TRBD2; DNA: TGCAGTGCTAGTGTGGGGACTAGGAAAGAGACCCAGTACTTC; CDR3: CSASVGTRKETQYF
V: TRBV9; size: .; J: TRBJ2-3; D: .; DNA: TGTGCCAGCAGCGTAATGAGATCAGATACGCAGTATTTT; CDR3: CASSVMRSDTQYF
V: TRBV30; size: once; J: TRBJ1-5; D: TRBD1; DNA: TGTGCCTGGAGCGGGACAGTCAATCAGCCCCAGCATTTT; CDR3: CAWSGTVNQPQHF
V: TRBV3-1/TRBV3-2; size: .; J: TRBJ1-2; D: TRBD1; DNA: TGTGCCAGCAGCCCGGACAGGGCTGGCTACACCTTC; CDR3: CASSPDRAGYTF
V: TRBV4-2; size: .; J: TRBJ2-5; D: TRBD1; DNA: TGTGCCAGCAGCCAAGTTCCGACAGGGGGAGAGACCCAGTACTTC; CDR3: CASSQVPTGGETQYF
V: TRBV2; size: .; J: TRBJ2-4; D: TRBD1; DNA: TGTGCCAGCAGCATAACTTCGACAGGGGGCCCGCAGAACATTCAGTACTTC; CDR3: CASSITSTGGPQNIQYF
V: TRBV28; size: .; J: TRBJ1-3; D: TRBD1; DNA: TGTGCCAGCTTTACAGGGGGCGCGGGAAACACCATATATTTT; CDR3: CASFTGGAGNTIYF
V: TRBV30; size: .; J: TRBJ2-7; D: .; DNA: TGTGCCTGGAGTGTATTCCTGGGAGGTGGCTACGAGCAGTACTTC; CDR3: CAWSVFLGGGYEQYF
V: TRBV3-1/TRBV3-2; size: once; J: TRBJ2-7; D: .; DNA: TGTGCCAGCAGCCAAGATATTGATCGCCAGGGCCCCCTGACTCGAAGCTCCTACGAGCAGTACTTC; CDR3: CASSQDIDRQGPLTRSSYEQYF
V: TRBV30; size: few; J: TRBJ1-1; D: TRBD1; DNA: TGTGCCTGGAGTATTACAGGGGCTACTAAAGGAGCTGAAGCTTTCTTT; CDR3: CAWSITGATKGAEAFF
V: TRBV4-3; size: .; J: TRBJ2-7; D: TRBD2; DNA: TGCGCCAGCAGCCAAGGGCTAGCGGGAGGGCCGGAACGTGACTACGAGCAGTACTTC; CDR3: CASSQGLAGGPERDYEQYF
V: TRBV10-2; size: once; J: TRBJ2-7; D: .; DNA: TGCGCCAGCAGTGAAAGCGCTATCTACGAGCAGTACTTC; CDR3: CASSESAIYEQYF
V: TRBV6-6; size: .; J: TRBJ2-7; D: .; DNA: TGTGCCAGCAGTTACCCGGGACAACGCCTCGAGCAGTACTTC; CDR3: CASSYPGQRLEQYF
V: TRBV21-1; size: few; J: TRBJ1-2; D: .; DNA: TGTGCCAGCAGCAAAAGGACCCCGCGGGGGAGGGGAGGCTACACCTTC; CDR3: CASSKRTPRGRGGYTF
V: TRBV19; size: .; J: TRBJ2-1; D: TRBD2; DNA: TGTGCCAGTAGTCCTGGGACTAGCGGGAGGCCATCTAGCTCCTACAATGAGCAGTTCTTC; CDR3: CASSPGTSGRPSSSYNEQFF
V: TRBV28; size: .; J: TRBJ2-3; D: TRBD2; DNA: TGTGCCAGCAGTATGGGGGGGTTTACAGATACGCAGTATTTT; CDR3: CASSMGGFTDTQYF
V: TRBV9; size: .; J: TRBJ1-2; D: TRBD1; DNA: TGTGCCAGCAGCGGGTCTGGGGTAATCCAAACAGGGGCGAACTATGGCTACACCTTC; CDR3: CASSGSGVIQTGANYGYTF
V: TRBV4-2; size: .; J: TRBJ1-2; D: .; DNA: TGTGCCAGCAGCCAAGGCCCTCAGGAGGGCTTGAGGTATGGCTACACCTTC; CDR3: CASSQGPQEGLRYGYTF
V: TRBV28; size: .; J: TRBJ1-5; D: .; DNA: TGTGCCAGCAGTTTACCCCCGGACAGAGACCCGAATCAGCCCCAGCATTTT; CDR3: CASSLPPDRDPNQPQHF
V: TRBV19; size: .; J: TRBJ1-5; D: .; DNA: TGTGCCAGTAGTATGGGCCAGGGCAGTCAGCCCCAGCATTTT; CDR3: CASSMGQGSQPQHF